The 19 T cell receptor beta chains in this list originate from one sample, sequenced in a study of shared T cell receptors in the human thymus (dated by TCRdb to the early 2020s). The receptor library was made with the immunoSEQ multiplex PCR assay. Drawn from immuneACCESS, this table holds only the in-frame rearrangements with V and J called that TCRdb kept. Clones are partly lost; checked studies trace under half to an unresolved V gene and leave the rest unexplained. Across this sample there are hundreds of thousands of clones, with 95% seen only once. The ten largest clones take up about 0.02% of the sample. The sequenced sample was thymocytes. The receptor set was obtained from a human donor.

The V and J genes are TRBV28 and TRBJ1-4; a possible D gene is TRBD1 (6 bases). Per the germline V gene, CDR1 is MDHEN and CDR2 is SYDVKM. The CDR3 spans 14 residues. V shed 6 bases and J shed 2 bases, with 10 bases lying between them. The CDR3 sequence is CASRARGTNEKLFF. The CDR3 nucleotides read TGTGCCAGCAGGGCCAGGGGTACTAATGAAAAACTGTTTTTT.

The V call is TRBV7-6, the J call TRBJ2-7, with 9 positions matching TRBD2. Trimming cost V 4 bases and J 3 bases; bases outside gene matches: 7. Germline loops: CDR1 SGHVS, CDR2 FNYEAQ. The CDR3 consists of 15 residues. The CDR3 loop reads CASSSEAGGVYEQYF. CDR3 nucleotide sequence: TGTGCCAGCAGCTCCGAAGCGGGAGGAGTCTACGAGCAGTACTTC.

The V gene is TRBV27, the J gene TRBJ2-5; 7 bases map to TRBD1. CDR1 and CDR2 (germline): MNHEY, SMNVEV (reference sequence). The junction had 14 bases not matched to a gene; V was cut back by 4 bases and J by 9 bases. The CDR3 length is 15 residues. The CDR3 protein is CASSSLGQPLGAQYF. CDR3 nucleotide sequence: TGTGCCAGCAGTTCATTGGGACAGCCTCTGGGGGCCCAGTACTTC.

The chain joins TRBV28 to TRBJ1-2, with unresolved D. Trimming pared 5 bases from V and 0 bases from J, leaving 22 bases between. Germline CDR1 MDHEN, CDR2 SYDVKM. The CDR3 has 18 amino acids. The DNA for the CDR3 is TGTGCCAGCAGTACCCCTACTCTTTTCCAAAATTCTAACTATGGCTACACCTTC. Amino acid sequence: CASSTPTLFQNSNYGYTF.

CDR3 nucleotides: TGTGCCAGCAGCTCAATAAGGAGCGCGAGCTCCTACAATGAGCAGTTCTTC. This sequence encodes CASSSIRSASSYNEQFF. The rearrangement joins TRBV11-3 to TRBJ2-1; D remains ambiguous. The V end was cut by 4 bases, the J end by 0 bases, with 16 bases between. Germline lookup yields CDR1 SGHNT and CDR2 YENEEA. This CDR3 is 17 amino acids long.

This clone appeared a single time. The J gene is TRBJ2-2, the V gene TRBV28, with TRBD1 matching over 7 bases. Germline CDR1 MDHEN, CDR2 SYDVKM. The CDR3 has 14 amino acids. With 7 bases clipped from V and 10 bases from J, the junction kept 12 bases outside the gene matches. The CDR3 is CASTRDRPAVELFF. The CDR3 DNA sequence: TGTGCCAGCACCCGGGACAGACCCGCGGTGGAGCTGTTTTTT.

About this clone: The junction does not match germline at one end; this may be a read error. At the DNA level, this CDR3 is encoded by other sequences in the same sample as well. The chain uses TRBV9 and TRBJ2-1, with 16 bases aligning to TRBD2. The CDR3 consists of 20 residues. Germline V CDR1 and CDR2: SGDLS, YYNGEE. The CDR3 DNA sequence: TGTGCCAGTAGCGTAGCTACAGGGACTAGCGGGAGGGACTCCTACAATGAGCAGTTCTTC. It codes for CASSVATGTSGRDSYNEQFF.

The rearrangement joins TRBV7-9 to TRBJ1-4; unclear D gene. The V and J ends lost 5 bases and 8 bases respectively, with 12 bases between them. This CDR3 contains 13 residues. The germline CDR1 and CDR2 sequences are SEHNR and FQNEAQ (reference sequence). CDR3 bases: TGTGCCAGCAGCCCGCCCTACGGGGAAAAACTGTTTTTT. Translation: CASSPPYGEKLFF.

The chain uses TRBV15 and TRBJ1-5; D unresolved. CDR3 length equals 17 residues. The ends were cut back, 2 bases at V and 1 base at J, with 15 bases in the middle. The germline CDR1 and CDR2 sequences are LNHNV and YYDKDF (reference sequence). This CDR3 is CATSRPGRDGSNQPQHF. The CDR3 coding sequence is TGTGCCACCAGCAGACCCGGGAGGGATGGAAGCAATCAGCCCCAGCATTTT. The complete variable domain, with remaining parts taken from reference TRBV15 and TRBJ1-5, reads DAMVIQNPRYQVTQFGKPVTLSCSQTLNHNVMYWYQQKSSQAPKLLFHYYDKDFNNEADTPDNFQSRRPNTSFCFLDIRSPGLGDTAMYLCATSRPGRDGSNQPQHFGDGTRLSIL.

The rearrangement links TRBV27 to TRBJ2-7; 11 positions agree with TRBD2. The CDR3 spans 15 residues. V shed 5 bases, J shed 2 bases, and the junction held 5 bases outside the gene matches. Germline values: CDR1 MNHEY, CDR2 SMNVEV (reference sequence). The CDR3, as DNA: TGTGCCAGCAGTCCTAGCGGGAGGAGAACCTACGAGCAGTACTTC. As protein: CASSPSGRRTYEQYF.

The chain combines TRBV7-2 with TRBJ2-7; 7 nucleotides align to TRBD1. V shed 4 bases, J shed 5 bases, and the junction held 5 bases outside the gene matches. Germline V lookup: CDR1 SGHTA, CDR2 FQGNSA. This CDR3 spans 13 amino acids. Here the CDR3 DNA reads TGTGCCAGCAGCTACCACAGGGGCGACGAGCAGTACTTC. The encoded protein is CASSYHRGDEQYF.

A few counts support this clone. The V and J genes are TRBV30 and TRBJ2-5; D remains ambiguous. The ends were cut back, 0 bases at V and 5 bases at J, with 7 bases in the middle. The CDR3 covers 12 residues. The germline gives CDR1 GTSNPN, CDR2 SVGIG (reference sequence). In DNA, the CDR3 is TGTGCCTGGAGTGTACGGTTCGAGACCCAGTACTTC. Protein: CAWSVRFETQYF.

This chain links TRBV7-8 with TRBJ2-5, with D possibly matching TRBD2 (6 bases). The CDR3 spans 17 residues. From germline, CDR1 is SGHVS and CDR2 FQNEAQ. V shed 0 bases and J shed 1 base, with 15 bases lying between them. CDR3 sequence: CASSLAWAAGSQETQYF. CDR3 nucleotide sequence: TGTGCCAGCAGCTTAGCGTGGGCAGCGGGTAGCCAAGAGACCCAGTACTTC. Together with reference TRBV7-8 and TRBJ2-5, the CDR3 gives the full variable domain: GAGVSQSPRYKVAKRGQDVALRCDPISGHVSLFWYQQALGQGPEFLTYFQNEAQLDKSGLPSDRFFAERPEGSVSTLKIQRTQQEDSAVYLCASSLAWAAGSQETQYFGPGTRLLVL.

The CDR3 loop reads CASSQDREQSPMNTEAFF. CDR3 coding DNA: TGTGCCAGCAGCCAAGATCGGGAACAAAGTCCGATGAACACTGAAGCTTTCTTT. This rearrangement joins TRBV14 to TRBJ1-1; the D is unclear. Germline V gene data show CDR1 as SGHDN and CDR2 as FVKESK. The length of the CDR3 is 18 residues. The V gene lost 0 bases and the J gene lost 0 bases, with 17 bases spanning the gap.

This chain joins TRBV12-5 and TRBJ1-1; D may be TRBD1 (5 bases). V dropped 7 bases and J dropped 2 bases, with 20 bases sitting between them. CDR3 size: 16 residues. The germline gives CDR1 LGHNT, CDR2 FRNRAP. The CDR3, as DNA: TGTGCTAGTGCCACTAGACAGAATAGGGGCAACACTGAAGCTTTCTTT. Amino acids: CASATRQNRGNTEAFF. The whole variable domain, filled in from reference TRBV12-5 and TRBJ1-1, reads DARVTQTPRHKVTEMGQEVTMRCQPILGHNTVFWYRQTMMQGLELLAYFRNRAPLDDSGMPKDRFSAEMPDATLATLKIQPSEPRDSAVYFCASATRQNRGNTEAFFGQGTRLTVV.

This sequence joins TRBV7-2 and TRBJ2-7; 7 positions match TRBD2. CDR3 length: 18 amino acids. The germline V gene has CDR1 SGHTA and CDR2 FQGNSA. Trimming took 1 base from V and 2 from J; bases not matched to a gene: 14. CDR3 region: CASSLGDYPLKFPYEQYF. The CDR3 DNA is TGTGCCAGCAGCTTAGGGGACTACCCCCTAAAATTTCCCTACGAGCAGTACTTC.

This clone was detected a few times. The chain uses TRBV19 and TRBJ1-2; possibly TRBD1 for D (6 bases). V lost 9 bases and J 4 bases, leaving 12 bases between the germline ends. The CDR3 extends over 12 amino acids. From germline, CDR1 is LNHDA and CDR2 SQIVND (reference sequence). The CDR3 here is CARLRGPYGYTF. CDR3 nucleotide sequence: TGTGCCAGACTCCGGGGGCCCTATGGCTACACCTTC.

The rearrangement joins TRBV7-9 to TRBJ2-3; unclear D gene. Germline V gene sequence: CDR1 SEHNR, CDR2 FQNEAQ (reference sequence). Trimming removed 5 bases from V and 1 base from J, with 13 bases in between. The CDR3 runs 15 residues. The CDR3 nucleotides read TGTGCCAGCAGCCCCCCCGACGGGCGCACAGATACGCAGTATTTT. Protein: CASSPPDGRTDTQYF.

This chain uses TRBV27 with TRBJ1-1; D gene ambiguous. The CDR3 runs to 15 residues. V dropped 3 bases and J dropped 0 bases, with 11 bases sitting between them. Germline V gene lookup returns CDR1 MNHEY and CDR2 SMNVEV (reference sequence). The CDR3 sequence is CASSLGSSMNTEAFF. The DNA for the CDR3 is TGTGCCAGCAGTTTGGGGAGTAGCATGAACACTGAAGCTTTCTTT.